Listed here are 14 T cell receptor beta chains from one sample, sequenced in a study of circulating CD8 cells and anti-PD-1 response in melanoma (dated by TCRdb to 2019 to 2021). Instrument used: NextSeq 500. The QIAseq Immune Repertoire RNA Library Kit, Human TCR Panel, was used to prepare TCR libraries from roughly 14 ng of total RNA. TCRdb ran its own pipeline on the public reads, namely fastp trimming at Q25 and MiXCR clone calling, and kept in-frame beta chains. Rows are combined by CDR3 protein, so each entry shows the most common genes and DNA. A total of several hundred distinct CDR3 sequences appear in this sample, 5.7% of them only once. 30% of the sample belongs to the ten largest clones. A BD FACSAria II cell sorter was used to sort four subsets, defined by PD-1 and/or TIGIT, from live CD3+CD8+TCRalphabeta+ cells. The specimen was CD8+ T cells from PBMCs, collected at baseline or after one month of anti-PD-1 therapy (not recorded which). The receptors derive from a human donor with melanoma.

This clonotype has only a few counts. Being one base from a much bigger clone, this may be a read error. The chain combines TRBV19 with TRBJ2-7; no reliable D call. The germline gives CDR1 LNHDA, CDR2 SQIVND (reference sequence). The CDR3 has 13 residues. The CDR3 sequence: CASSIRSAYEQCF. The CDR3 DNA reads TGTGCCAGTAGTATCCGGTCCGCCTACGAGCAGTGCTTC.

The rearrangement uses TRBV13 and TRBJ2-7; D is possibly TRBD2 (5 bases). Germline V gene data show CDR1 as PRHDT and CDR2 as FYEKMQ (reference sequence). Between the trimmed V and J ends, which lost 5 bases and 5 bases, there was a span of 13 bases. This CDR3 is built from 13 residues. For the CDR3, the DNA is TGTGCCAGCAGCGCGGAGGACGGGGACGAGCAGTACTTC. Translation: CASSAEDGDEQYF.

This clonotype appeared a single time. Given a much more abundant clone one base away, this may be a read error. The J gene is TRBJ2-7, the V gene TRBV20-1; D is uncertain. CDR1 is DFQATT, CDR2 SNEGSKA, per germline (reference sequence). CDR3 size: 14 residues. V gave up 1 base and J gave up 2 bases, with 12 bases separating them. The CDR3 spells CSARGPARPYEQYF. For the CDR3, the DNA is TGCAGTGCTAGAGGTCCGGCCCGCCCCTACGAGCAGTACTTC.

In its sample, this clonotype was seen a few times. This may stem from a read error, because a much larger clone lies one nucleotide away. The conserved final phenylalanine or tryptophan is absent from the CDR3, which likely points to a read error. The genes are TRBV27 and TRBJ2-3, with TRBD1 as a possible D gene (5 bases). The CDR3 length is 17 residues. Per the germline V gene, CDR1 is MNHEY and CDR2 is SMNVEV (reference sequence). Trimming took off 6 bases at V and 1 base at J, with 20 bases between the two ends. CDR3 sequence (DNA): TGTGCCAGCAGCCAACCCCCTCAGGGTTTCGGCACAGATACGCAGTATTCT. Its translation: CASSQPPQGFGTDTQYS.

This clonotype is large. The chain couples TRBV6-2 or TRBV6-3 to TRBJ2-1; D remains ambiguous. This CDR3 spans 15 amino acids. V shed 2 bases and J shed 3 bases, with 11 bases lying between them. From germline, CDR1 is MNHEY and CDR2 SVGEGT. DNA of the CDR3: TGTGCCAGCAGTTACGAGGACGGGTACTACAATGAGCAGTTCTTC. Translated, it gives CASSYEDGYYNEQFF.

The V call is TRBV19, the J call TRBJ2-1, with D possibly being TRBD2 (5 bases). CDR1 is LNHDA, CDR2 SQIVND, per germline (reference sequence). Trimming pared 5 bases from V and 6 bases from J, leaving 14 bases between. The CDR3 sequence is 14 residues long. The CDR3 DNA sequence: TGTGCCAGTAGTCGGGGTGGTTCGGGCAATGAGCAGTTCTTC. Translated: CASSRGGSGNEQFF.

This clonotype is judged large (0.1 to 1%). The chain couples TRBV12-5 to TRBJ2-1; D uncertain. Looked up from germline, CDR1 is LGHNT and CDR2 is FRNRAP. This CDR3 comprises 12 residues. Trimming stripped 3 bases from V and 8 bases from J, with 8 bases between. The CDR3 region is CASGFTSDEQFF. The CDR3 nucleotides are TGTGCTAGTGGTTTCACGAGCGATGAGCAGTTCTTC.

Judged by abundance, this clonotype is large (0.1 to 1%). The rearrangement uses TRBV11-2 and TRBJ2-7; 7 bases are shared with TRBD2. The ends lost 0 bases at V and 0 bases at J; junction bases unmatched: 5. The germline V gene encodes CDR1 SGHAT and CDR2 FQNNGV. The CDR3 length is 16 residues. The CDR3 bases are TGTGCCAGCAGCTTAGATCTCAGCGGGGACTCCTACGAGCAGTACTTC. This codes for CASSLDLSGDSYEQYF.

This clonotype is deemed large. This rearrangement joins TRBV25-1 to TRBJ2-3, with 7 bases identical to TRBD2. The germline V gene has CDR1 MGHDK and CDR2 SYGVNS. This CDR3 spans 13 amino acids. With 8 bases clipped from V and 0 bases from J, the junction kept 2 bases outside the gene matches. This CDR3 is CASRGESTDTQYF. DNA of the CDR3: TGTGCCAGCCGGGGGGAAAGCACAGATACGCAGTATTTT.

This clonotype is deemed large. The CDR3 DNA is TGTGCCAGCAGCCCCTCCTGGACAGGGTGGACTGAAGCTTTCTTT. As protein: CASSPSWTGWTEAFF. The rearrangement links TRBV5-8 to TRBJ1-1, with 8 positions matching TRBD1. The CDR3 extends over 15 amino acids. The ends lost 4 bases at V and 5 bases at J; junction bases unmatched: 10. From germline, CDR1 is SGHTS and CDR2 YDEGEE.

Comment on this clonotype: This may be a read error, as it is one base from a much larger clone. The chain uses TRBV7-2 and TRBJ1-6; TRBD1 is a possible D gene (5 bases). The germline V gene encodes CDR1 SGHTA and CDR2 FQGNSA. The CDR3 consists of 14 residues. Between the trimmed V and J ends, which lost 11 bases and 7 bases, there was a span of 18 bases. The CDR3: CACTQGKTNSPLHF. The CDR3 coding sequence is TGTGCCTGCACCCAGGGAAAGACAAATTCACCCCTCCACTTT.

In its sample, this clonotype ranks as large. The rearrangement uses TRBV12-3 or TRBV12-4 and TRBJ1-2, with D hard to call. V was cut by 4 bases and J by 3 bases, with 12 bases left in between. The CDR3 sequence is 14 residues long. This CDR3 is CASSSPGFYYGYTF. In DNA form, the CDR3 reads TGTGCCAGCAGTTCCCCGGGATTCTACTATGGCTACACCTTC.

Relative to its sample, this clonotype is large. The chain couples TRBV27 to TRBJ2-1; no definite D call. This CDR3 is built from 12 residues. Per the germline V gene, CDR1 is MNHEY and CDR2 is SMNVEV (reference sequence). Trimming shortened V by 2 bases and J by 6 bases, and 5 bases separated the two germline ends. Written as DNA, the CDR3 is TGTGCCAGCAGTTTAAGTGGCAATGAGCAGTTCTTC. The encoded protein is CASSLSGNEQFF.

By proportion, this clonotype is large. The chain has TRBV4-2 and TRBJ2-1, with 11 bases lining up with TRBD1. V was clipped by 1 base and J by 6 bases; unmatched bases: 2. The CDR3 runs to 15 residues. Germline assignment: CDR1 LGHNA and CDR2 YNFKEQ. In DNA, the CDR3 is TGTGCCAGCAGCCAAGCCGGGACAGGGGGCAATGAGCAGTTCTTC. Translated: CASSQAGTGGNEQFF.